This T cell receptor beta chain came from a study of blood T cell repertoires in COVID-19. Original data processing: By means of reference gene primer amplification, nucleated cell counts were estimated. The table came from immunoSEQ multiplex PCR; TCRdb's copy has only in-frame clones and leaves some out. That table furnishes V, J and clone size, whereas the DNA furnished D and trimming. The sample records approximately 50,000 clones, more than 80% being singletons. Followed longitudinally, the Seattle patients had been enrolled during active infection. This clone was observed a single time. The clonotype comes from a man aged 55 to 69 with COVID-19, enrolled during active disease. The material sequenced was peripheral blood.

CDR3 in DNA: TGTGCCACCCCAACCGGGGGGGGGACTAGCGGGGGGAAACAAGAGACCCAGTACTTC. As protein: CATPTGGGTSGGKQETQYF. The J gene is TRBJ2-5, the V gene TRBV3-1 (or the pseudogene TRBV3-2), with 15 bases fitting TRBD2. The ends lost 10 bases at V and 2 bases at J; junction bases unmatched: 17. Germline CDR1 is LGHDT and CDR2 is YNNKEL (reference sequence). The CDR3 length is 19 residues.